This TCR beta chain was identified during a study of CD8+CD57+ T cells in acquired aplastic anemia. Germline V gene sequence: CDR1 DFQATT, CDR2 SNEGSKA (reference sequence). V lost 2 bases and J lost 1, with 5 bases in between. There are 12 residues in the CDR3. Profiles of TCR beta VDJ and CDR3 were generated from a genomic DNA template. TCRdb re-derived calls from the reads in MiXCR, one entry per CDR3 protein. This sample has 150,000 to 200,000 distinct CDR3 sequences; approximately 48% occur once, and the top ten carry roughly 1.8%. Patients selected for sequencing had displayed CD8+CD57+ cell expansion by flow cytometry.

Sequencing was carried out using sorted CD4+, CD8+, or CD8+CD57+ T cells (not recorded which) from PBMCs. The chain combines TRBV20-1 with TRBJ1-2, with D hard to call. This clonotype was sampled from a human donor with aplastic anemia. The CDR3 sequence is CSARTINYGYTF. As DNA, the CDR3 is TGCAGTGCTAGAACAATTAACTATGGCTACACCTTC.